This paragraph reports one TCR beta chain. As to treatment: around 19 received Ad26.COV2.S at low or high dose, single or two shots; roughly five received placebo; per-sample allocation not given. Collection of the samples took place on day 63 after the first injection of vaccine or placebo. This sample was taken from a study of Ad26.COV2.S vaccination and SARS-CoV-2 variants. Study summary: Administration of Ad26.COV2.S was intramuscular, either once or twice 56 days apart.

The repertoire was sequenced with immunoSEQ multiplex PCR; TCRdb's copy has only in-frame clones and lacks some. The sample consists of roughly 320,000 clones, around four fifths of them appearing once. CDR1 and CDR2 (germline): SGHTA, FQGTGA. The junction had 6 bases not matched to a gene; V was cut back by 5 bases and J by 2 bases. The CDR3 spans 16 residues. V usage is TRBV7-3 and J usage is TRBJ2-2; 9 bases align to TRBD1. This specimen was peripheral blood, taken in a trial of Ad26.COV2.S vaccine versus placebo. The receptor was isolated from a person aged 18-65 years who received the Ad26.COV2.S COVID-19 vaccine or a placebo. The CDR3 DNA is TGTGCCAGCAGCCCCCGGGACAGGGCTAACACCGGGGAGCTGTTTTTT. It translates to CASSPRDRANTGELFF. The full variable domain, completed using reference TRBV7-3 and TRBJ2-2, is GAGVSQTPSNKVTEKGKYVELRCDPISGHTALYWYRQSLGQGPEFLIYFQGTGAADDSGLPNDRFFAVRPEGSVSTLKIQRTERGDSAVYLCASSPRDRANTGELFFGEGSRLTVL.